This T cell receptor beta chain was observed in a study of response to subunit inactivated influenza vaccine. Study observations and caveats: Authors suggested that a seasonal influenza vaccination recruits few new T cells each time.

Worth noting for this clonotype: What it recognizes is unknown.

TCRdb redid the calling of the RT-PCR reads with MiXCR, one entry per CDR3 protein. The sample lists 490,000 or so distinct CDR3 sequences, approximately 7.6% occurring once. Germline-derived CDR1 and CDR2 are SEHNR and FQNEAQ (reference sequence). The CDR3 loop spans 13 amino acids. Between the trimmed V and J ends, which lost 3 bases and 6 bases, there was a span of 12 bases. The TCR sequence derives from a man between 50 and 70 years old who received an inactivated influenza vaccine. The chain joins TRBV7-9 to TRBJ2-7; no definite D call. Sequences were derived from PBMCs from blood, sampled around 2 years after vaccination. CDR3 in DNA: TGTGCCAGCAGCTTCTCCGTTAGTTCCGAGCAGTACTTC. Amino acids: CASSFSVSSEQYF. The entire variable domain, with the rest obtained from reference TRBV7-9 and TRBJ2-7, is as follows: DTGVSQNPRHKITKRGQNVTFRCDPISEHNRLYWYRQTLGQGPEFLTYFQNEAQLEKSRLLSDRFSAERPKGSFSTLEIQRTEQGDSAMYLCASSFSVSSEQYFGPGTRLTVT.